The 6 T cell receptor beta chains listed next were all sequenced from one sample in a study of beta chain features in type 1 diabetes (dated by TCRdb to between 2018 and 2020). Library generation was performed with the immunoSEQ multiplex PCR assay. The High Capacity cDNA Reverse Transcription Kit was used to reverse transcribe all of the isolated RNA, meaning that expressed TCRB transcripts were what got sequenced. The table was pulled from immuneACCESS by TCRdb, which kept in-frame rearrangements only. Such tables lose some clones; where checked, under half of the loss comes from unresolved V genes, and the rest has no known cause. A total of around 140,000 clones appear in this sample, roughly a tenth of them only once. The ten biggest clones cover 1% to 1.5% of the sample. The sequencing input was naive CD4+ T cells from blood. Taken with the paper, the label for cell subset or site translates to: true naive CD4+ T cells. These receptors all come from a man younger than 35 in good health.

This clone was seen ten or more times. In nucleotides, the CDR3 is TGTGCCAGCAGCATAGACATCCAAGAGACCCAGTACTTC. Translation gives CASSIDIQETQYF. V is TRBV7-9 and J is TRBJ2-5; D uncertain. The V and J ends lost 5 bases and 1 base respectively, with 8 bases between them. The CDR3 spans 13 residues. The germline gives CDR1 SEHNR, CDR2 FQNEAQ (reference sequence).

This clone turned up a few times. The V call is TRBV11-3, the J call TRBJ2-2; D is uncertain. CDR1 is SGHNT, CDR2 YENEEA, per germline. The V and J ends lost 1 base and 4 bases respectively, with 4 bases between them. This CDR3 is built from 13 residues. The CDR3 region is CASSLVSTGELFF. The DNA for the CDR3 is TGTGCCAGCAGCTTAGTATCCACCGGGGAGCTGTTTTTT. Looking up the rest from reference TRBV11-3 and TRBJ2-2 gives the full variable domain: EAGVVQSPRYKIIEKKQPVAFWCNPISGHNTLYWYLQNLGQGPELLIRYENEEAVDDSQLPKDRFSAERLKGVDSTLKIQPAELGDSAVYLCASSLVSTGELFFGEGSRLTVL.

V is TRBV4-1 and J is TRBJ1-3; D unclear. This CDR3 is 15 amino acids long. The V end lost 2 bases, the J end lost 0 bases, and 8 bases lay between the germline ends. Per germline, CDR1 MGHRA and CDR2 YSYEKL. Here the CDR3 reads CASSQIIYSGNTIYF. CDR3 sequence (DNA): TGCGCCAGCAGCCAAATCATCTACTCTGGAAACACCATATATTTT.

CDR3: CASSYRTVTSGVGDTQYF. The CDR3 coding sequence is TGTGCCAGCAGCTACAGGACGGTGACTAGCGGGGTCGGGGATACGCAGTATTTT. This chain connects TRBV7-8 to TRBJ2-3, with 11 bases fitting TRBD2. The J segment lost 6 bases and the V segment lost 4 bases, leaving 15 bases of the junction unmatched. The germline CDR1 and CDR2 sequences are SGHVS and FQNEAQ. The CDR3 loop spans 18 amino acids.

This clone came up a few times. The chain recombines TRBV19 with TRBJ2-3; 7 nucleotides line up with TRBD1. Germline values: CDR1 LNHDA, CDR2 SQIVND (reference sequence). Trimming took 3 bases from V and 5 from J; bases not matched to a gene: 14. This CDR3 region has 17 residues. The CDR3 sequence is CASSMRQGVSSRDTQYF. The CDR3 DNA follows: TGTGCCAGTAGTATGAGACAGGGAGTAAGTTCTAGAGATACGCAGTATTTT.

This clone has only a few counts. The chain is built from TRBV7-8 and TRBJ2-1, with TRBD1 matching 7 bases. The CDR3 spans 13 residues. J lost 8 bases, V lost 5 bases, and 6 bases had no gene match. Germline V gives CDR1 SGHVS, CDR2 FQNEAQ. The CDR3 DNA reads TGTGCCAGCAGCGGTCACCAGGGGGATGAGCAGTTCTTC. This codes for CASSGHQGDEQFF.